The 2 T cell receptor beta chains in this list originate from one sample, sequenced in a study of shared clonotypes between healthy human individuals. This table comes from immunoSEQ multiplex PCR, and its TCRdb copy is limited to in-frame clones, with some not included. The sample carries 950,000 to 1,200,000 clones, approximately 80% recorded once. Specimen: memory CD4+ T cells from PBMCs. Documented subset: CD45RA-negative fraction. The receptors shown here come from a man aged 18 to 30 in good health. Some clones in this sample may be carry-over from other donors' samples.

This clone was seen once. Here the CDR3 DNA reads TGTGCCAGCAGCGAGCACAGCGGACCGCTGTCCGGGGCCAACGTCCTGACTTTC. Translation: CASSEHSGPLSGANVLTF. The J gene is TRBJ2-6, the V gene TRBV9, with D perhaps TRBD2 (5 bases). The CDR3 is 18 amino acids. Germline V gene data show CDR1 as SGDLS and CDR2 as YYNGEE. V lost 3 bases to trimming and J lost 4 bases, with 20 bases between them.

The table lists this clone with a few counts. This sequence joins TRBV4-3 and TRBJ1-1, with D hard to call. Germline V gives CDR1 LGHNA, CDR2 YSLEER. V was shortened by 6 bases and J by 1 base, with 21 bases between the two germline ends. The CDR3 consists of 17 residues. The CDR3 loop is CASRDTSRKGGNTEAFF. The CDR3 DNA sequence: TGCGCCAGCAGAGACACTTCCCGGAAGGGCGGGAACACTGAAGCTTTCTTT.